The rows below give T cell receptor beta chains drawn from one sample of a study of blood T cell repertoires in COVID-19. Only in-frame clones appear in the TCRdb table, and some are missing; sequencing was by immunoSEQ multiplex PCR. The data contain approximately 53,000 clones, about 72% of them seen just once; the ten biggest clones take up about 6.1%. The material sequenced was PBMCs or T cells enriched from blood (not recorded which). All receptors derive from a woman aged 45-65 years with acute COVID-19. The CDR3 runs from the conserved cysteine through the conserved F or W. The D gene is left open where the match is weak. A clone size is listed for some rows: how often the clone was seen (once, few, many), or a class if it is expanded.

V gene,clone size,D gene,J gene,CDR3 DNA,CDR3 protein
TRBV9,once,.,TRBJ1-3,TGTGCCAGCTCCGACGACAGCTCTGGAAACACCATATATTTT,CASSDDSSGNTIYF
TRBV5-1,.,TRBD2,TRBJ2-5,TGCGCCAGCAGCACCGGACTAGCGGGGGACCCGTACCAAGAGACCCAGTACTTC,CASSTGLAGDPYQETQYF
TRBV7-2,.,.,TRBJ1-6,TGTGCCAGCAGCTTAGCCGGGACAAGGAGTTCACCCCTCCACTTT,CASSLAGTRSSPLHF
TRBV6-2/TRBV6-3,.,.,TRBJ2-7,TGTGCCAGCAGTTACGGGGTCCCGGGACTCCCGTACTTC,CASSYGVPGLPYF
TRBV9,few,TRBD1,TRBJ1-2,TGTGCCAGCAGCGTAGGGGGACAGGGTTCGGGCGGCTACACCTTC,CASSVGGQGSGGYTF
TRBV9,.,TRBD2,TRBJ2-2,TGTGCCAGCAGCGTATCCGGACTAGCGCGGACCGGGGAGCTGTTTTTT,CASSVSGLARTGELFF
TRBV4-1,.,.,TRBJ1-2,TGCGCCAGCAGCCAAGCACAAGTAATCTATGGCTACACCTTC,CASSQAQVIYGYTF
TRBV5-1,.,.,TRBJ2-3,TGCGCCAGCAGCTTCGAAGAGCTAAATACGCAGTATTTT,CASSFEELNTQYF
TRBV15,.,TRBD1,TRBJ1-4,TGTGCCACCAGCACGGGACAGGGGACTGAAAAACTGTTTTTT,CATSTGQGTEKLFF
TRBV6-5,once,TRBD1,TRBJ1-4,TGTGCCAGCAGTTACTCGGGACAGGGCTCCGAACTGTTTTTT,CASSYSGQGSELFF
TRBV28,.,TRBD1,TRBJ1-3,TGTGCCAGCAGGCTAACAGGGGGGGACGGAAACACCGTATATTTT,CASRLTGGDGNTVYF
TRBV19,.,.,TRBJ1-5,TGTGCCAGTAGTTCTAGGGGGAGTTTGGGCAATCAGCCCCAGCATTTT,CASSSRGSLGNQPQHF
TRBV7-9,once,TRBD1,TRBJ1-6,TGTGCCAGCAGCGAAACAGGGGGCCGGTCACCCCTCCACTTT,CASSETGGRSPLHF
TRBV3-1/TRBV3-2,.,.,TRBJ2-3,TGTGCCAGCAGCCAAGCGGGGAGTCTTTCCACAGATACGCAGTATTTT,CASSQAGSLSTDTQYF
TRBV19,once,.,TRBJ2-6,TGTGCCAGTAGGGAGGGCGCTGGGGCCAACGTCCTGACTTTC,CASREGAGANVLTF
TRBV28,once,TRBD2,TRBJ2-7,TGTGCCAGCAGTCCGTCGGGGACTAGCAGGCACTCGGCTGAGCAGTACTTC,CASSPSGTSRHSAEQYF
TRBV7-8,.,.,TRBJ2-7,TGTGCCAGCAGCGCTAGATGGGGCGGGGCCGCAGACTACGAGCAGTACTTC,CASSARWGGAADYEQYF
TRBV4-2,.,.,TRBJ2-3,TGTGCCAGCAGCATACCGGGGGGCACAGATACGCAGTATTTT,CASSIPGGTDTQYF
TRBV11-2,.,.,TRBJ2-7,TGTGCCAGCGGTTTCGCAGGGACATACGAGCAGTACTTC,CASGFAGTYEQYF
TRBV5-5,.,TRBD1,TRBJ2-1,TGTGCCAGCAGCCCCCGGGACAGGGACTACAATGAGCAGTTCTTC,CASSPRDRDYNEQFF
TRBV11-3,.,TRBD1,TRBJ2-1,TGTGCCAGCAGCTCGACAGGGTACAATGAGCAGTTCTTC,CASSSTGYNEQFF
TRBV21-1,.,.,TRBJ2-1,TGTGCCAGCAGCAACGGGGACAGGGGGCGAGGTGAGCAGTTCTTC,CASSNGDRGRGEQFF
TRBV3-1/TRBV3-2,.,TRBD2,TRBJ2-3,TGTGCCAGCAGCCAAGTATGGGGAGCTAGCGGGGACACAGATACGCAGTATTTT,CASSQVWGASGDTDTQYF
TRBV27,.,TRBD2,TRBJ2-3,TGTGCCAGCGGGACTAGCGGGGTCAGTGGGACAGATACGCAGTATTTT,CASGTSGVSGTDTQYF
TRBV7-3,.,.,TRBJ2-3,TGTGCCAGCAGCACCGGGGGACCCACAGATACGCAGTATTTT,CASSTGGPTDTQYF
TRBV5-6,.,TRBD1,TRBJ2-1,TGTGCCAGCAGCTTAGGACAGGGGGCCTACAATGAGCAGTTCTTC,CASSLGQGAYNEQFF
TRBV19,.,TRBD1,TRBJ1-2,TGTGCCAGTAGTCCCGGACAGGGATGGGGCTACACCTTC,CASSPGQGWGYTF
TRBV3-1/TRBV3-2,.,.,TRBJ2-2,TGTGCCAGCAGCCAGCAGAGGACCGGGGAGCTGTTTTTT,CASSQQRTGELFF
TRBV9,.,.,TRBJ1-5,TGTGCCAGCAGCGCCGGGGGGGGTTCTGGCAATCAGCCCCAGCATTTT,CASSAGGGSGNQPQHF